This TCR beta chain was recovered during a study of cytomegalovirus exposure and HLA in healthy donors. About the research overall: In a previous analysis, approximately 110 million unique TCR beta sequences were found from roughly 200 million T cells. Findings and caveats of the study: According to an earlier analysis, most TCR beta V segments yielded productive rearrangements about 90% or about 30% of the time.

Donors sampled were nominally healthy, though unrecorded immune exposures were likely. In regard to this clone: Its cognate antigen is unknown.

With V trimmed by 3 bases and J by 3 bases, 2 bases remained unmatched. The CDR3 is 16 residues long. Looked up from germline, CDR1 is SGDLS and CDR2 is YYNGEE. Vbeta (60) and Jbeta (13) primers were used in the PCR. Using immunoSEQ multiplex PCR, the repertoire was profiled, and TCRdb retains in-frame clones only, with some absent. This sample has over 85,000 clones, with 76% found just once. The receptor was derived from a man aged 25-45 years in good health and CMV-seropositive. Source material: PBMCs. The chain joins TRBV9 to TRBJ2-5; the match to TRBD2 covers 16 bases. CDR3: CASSAGTSGGEETQYF. In DNA, the CDR3 is TGTGCCAGCAGCGCAGGGACTAGCGGGGGGGAAGAGACCCAGTACTTC.